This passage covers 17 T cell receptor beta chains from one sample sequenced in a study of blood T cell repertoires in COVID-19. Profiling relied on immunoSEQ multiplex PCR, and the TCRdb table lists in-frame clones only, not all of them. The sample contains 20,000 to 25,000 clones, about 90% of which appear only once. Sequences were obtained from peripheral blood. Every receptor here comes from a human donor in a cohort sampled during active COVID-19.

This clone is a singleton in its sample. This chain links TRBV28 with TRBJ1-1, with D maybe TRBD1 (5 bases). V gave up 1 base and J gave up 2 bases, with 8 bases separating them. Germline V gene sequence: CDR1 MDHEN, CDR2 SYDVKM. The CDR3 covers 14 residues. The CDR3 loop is CASSLFRANTEAFF. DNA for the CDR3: TGTGCCAGCAGTTTATTCAGGGCAAACACTGAAGCTTTCTTT.

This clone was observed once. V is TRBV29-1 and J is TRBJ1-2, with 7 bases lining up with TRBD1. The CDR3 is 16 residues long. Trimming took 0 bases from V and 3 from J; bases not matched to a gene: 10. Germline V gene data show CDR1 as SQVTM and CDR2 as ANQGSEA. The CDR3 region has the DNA TGCAGCGTTGAAGAATCGGGGGACAGAACTTACTATGGCTACACCTTC. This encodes CSVEESGDRTYYGYTF.

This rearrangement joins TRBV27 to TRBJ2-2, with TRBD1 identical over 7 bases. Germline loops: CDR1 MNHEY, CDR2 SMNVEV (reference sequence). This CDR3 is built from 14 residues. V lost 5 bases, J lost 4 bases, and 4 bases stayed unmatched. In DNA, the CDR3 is TGTGCCAGCAGTAGACAGGGTTCCACCGGGGAGCTGTTTTTT. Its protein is CASSRQGSTGELFF.

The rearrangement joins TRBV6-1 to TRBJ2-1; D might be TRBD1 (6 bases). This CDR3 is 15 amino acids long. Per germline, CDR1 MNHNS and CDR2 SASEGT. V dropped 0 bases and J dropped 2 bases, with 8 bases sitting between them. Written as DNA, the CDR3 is TGTGCCAGCAGTGAAGCCAGGGGAACCTACAATGAGCAGTTCTTC. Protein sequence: CASSEARGTYNEQFF.

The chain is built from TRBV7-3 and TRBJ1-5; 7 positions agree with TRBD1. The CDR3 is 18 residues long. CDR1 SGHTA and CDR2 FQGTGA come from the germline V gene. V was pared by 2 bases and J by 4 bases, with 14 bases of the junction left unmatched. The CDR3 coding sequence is TGTGCCAGCAGCTTACAGCAAACAACGACAGGGAATAATCAGCCCCAGCATTTT. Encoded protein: CASSLQQTTTGNNQPQHF.

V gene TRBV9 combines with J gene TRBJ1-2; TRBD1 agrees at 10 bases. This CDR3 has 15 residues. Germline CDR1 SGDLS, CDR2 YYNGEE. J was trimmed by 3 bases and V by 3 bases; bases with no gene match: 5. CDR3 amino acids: CASSATGTGDYGYTF. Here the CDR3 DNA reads TGTGCCAGCAGCGCAACCGGGACAGGGGACTATGGCTACACCTTC.

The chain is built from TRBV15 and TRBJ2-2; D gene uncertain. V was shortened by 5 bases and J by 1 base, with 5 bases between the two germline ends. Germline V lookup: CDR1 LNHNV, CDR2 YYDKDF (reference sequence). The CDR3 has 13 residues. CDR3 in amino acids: CATSELNTGELFF. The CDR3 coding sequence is TGTGCCACCAGCGAGCTGAACACCGGGGAGCTGTTTTTT.

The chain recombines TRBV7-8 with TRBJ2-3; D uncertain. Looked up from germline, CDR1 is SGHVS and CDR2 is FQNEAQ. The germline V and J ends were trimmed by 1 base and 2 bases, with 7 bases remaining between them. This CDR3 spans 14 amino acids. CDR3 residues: CASSLGPFTDTQYF. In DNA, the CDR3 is TGTGCCAGCAGCTTAGGGCCCTTCACAGATACGCAGTATTTT. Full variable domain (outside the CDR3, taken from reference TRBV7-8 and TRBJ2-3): GAGVSQSPRYKVAKRGQDVALRCDPISGHVSLFWYQQALGQGPEFLTYFQNEAQLDKSGLPSDRFFAERPEGSVSTLKIQRTQQEDSAVYLCASSLGPFTDTQYFGPGTRLTVL.

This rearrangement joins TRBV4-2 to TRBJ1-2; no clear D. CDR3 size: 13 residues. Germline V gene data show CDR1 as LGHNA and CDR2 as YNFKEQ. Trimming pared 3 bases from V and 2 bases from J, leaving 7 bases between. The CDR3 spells CASSHQENYGYTF. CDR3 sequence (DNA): TGTGCCAGCAGCCATCAGGAAAACTATGGCTACACCTTC.

CDR3 protein: CASSPRDRANLRGYEQYF. CDR3 nucleotides: TGTGCCAGCAGTCCCCGGGACAGGGCGAACTTAAGGGGCTACGAGCAGTACTTC. V usage is TRBV6-4 and J usage is TRBJ2-7, with 9 bases fitting TRBD1. This CDR3 comprises 18 residues. J was trimmed by 3 bases and V by 5 bases; bases with no gene match: 17. Germline lookup yields CDR1 MRHNA and CDR2 SNTAGT.

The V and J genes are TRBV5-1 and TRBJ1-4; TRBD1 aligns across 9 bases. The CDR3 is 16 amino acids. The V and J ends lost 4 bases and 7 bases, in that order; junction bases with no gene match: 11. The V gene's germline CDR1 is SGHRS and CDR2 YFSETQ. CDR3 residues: CASSLSGQGQGEKLFF. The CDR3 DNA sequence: TGCGCCAGCAGCCTGAGCGGACAGGGGCAGGGTGAAAAACTGTTTTTT.

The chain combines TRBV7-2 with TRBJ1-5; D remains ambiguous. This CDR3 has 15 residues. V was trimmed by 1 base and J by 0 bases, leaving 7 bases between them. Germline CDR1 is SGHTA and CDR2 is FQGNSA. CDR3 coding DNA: TGTGCCAGCAGCTTAGGGCCCTTTAGCAATCAGCCCCAGCATTTT. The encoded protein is CASSLGPFSNQPQHF.

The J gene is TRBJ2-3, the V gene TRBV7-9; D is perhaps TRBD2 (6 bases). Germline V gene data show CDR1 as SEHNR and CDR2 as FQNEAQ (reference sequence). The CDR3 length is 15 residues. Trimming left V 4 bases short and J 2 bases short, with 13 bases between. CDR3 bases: TGTGCCAGCAGCTCGGAGGGCAGCTTCACAGATACGCAGTATTTT. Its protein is CASSSEGSFTDTQYF.

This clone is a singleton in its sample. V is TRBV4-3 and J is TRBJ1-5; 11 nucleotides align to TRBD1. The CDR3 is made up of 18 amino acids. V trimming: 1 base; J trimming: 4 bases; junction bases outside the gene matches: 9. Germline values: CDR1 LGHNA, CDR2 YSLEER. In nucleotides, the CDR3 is TGCGCCAGCAGCCAAGGGACAGGGGGCGACGGACTTAATCAGCCCCAGCATTTT. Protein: CASSQGTGGDGLNQPQHF.

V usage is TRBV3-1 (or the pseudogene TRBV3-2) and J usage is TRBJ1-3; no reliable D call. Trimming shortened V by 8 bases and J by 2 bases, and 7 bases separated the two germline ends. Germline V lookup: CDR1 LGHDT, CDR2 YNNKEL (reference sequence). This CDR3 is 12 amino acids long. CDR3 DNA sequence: TGTGCCAGCGAGGGAACTGGAAACACCATATATTTT. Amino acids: CASEGTGNTIYF.

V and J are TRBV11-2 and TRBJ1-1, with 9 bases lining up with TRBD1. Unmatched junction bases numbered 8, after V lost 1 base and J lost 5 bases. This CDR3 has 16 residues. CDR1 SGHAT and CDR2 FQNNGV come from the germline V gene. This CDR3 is CASSLGWGQGRTEAFF. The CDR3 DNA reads TGTGCCAGCAGCTTAGGGTGGGGACAGGGCAGAACTGAAGCTTTCTTT.

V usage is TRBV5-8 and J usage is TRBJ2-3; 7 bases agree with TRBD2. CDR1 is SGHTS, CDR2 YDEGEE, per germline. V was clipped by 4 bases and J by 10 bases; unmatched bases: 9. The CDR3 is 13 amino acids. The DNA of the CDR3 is TGTGCCAGCAGCCCGGGACTACTAGAAGCGCAGTATTTT. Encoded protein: CASSPGLLEAQYF.